This T cell receptor beta chain emerged from a study of T cells in Graves' hyperthyroidism and ophthalmopathy. Study background: Blood was drawn when the patient was first diagnosed and still untreated. Study results and caveats: Blood held most thyroid clonotypes expanded above 0.001 frequency.

The CDR3 runs 14 residues. V dropped 2 bases and J dropped 7; count of bases not matched to a gene: 3. Looked up from germline, CDR1 is MNHEY and CDR2 is SVGEGT. This clonotype showed up many times. Antigen: not known. These patients, aged 18 to 65, had recently diagnosed hyperthyroidism lasting under 2 months. Thyroid ultrasound, orbital computed tomography, clinical symptoms, and serum thyroxine and TRAb underpinned diagnoses. Template material for amplifying TCR beta CDR3 regions consisted of RNA transcripts. With the HTBI primer set, the TCR CDR3 went through a first round of RT-PCR. TCRdb used MiXCR to reprocess the multiplex PCR reads, holding one entry per CDR3 protein. Among roughly 300,000 distinct CDR3 sequences listed, around a fifth were seen once.

Input material: blood. The TCR comes from a woman between 50 and 59 years old with Graves' hyperthyroidism. This chain connects TRBV6-2 or TRBV6-3 to TRBJ2-2; 8 bases are shared with TRBD1. The CDR3 nucleotides are TGTGCCAGCAGTTACCGACAGGGGAGCGGGGAGCTGTTTTTT. This translates into CASSYRQGSGELFF.